This T cell receptor (beta chain) derives from a study of regulatory T cells in long-lasting Graves disease. Points from the study as a whole: Persistent cases of Graves' showed reduced TCR diversity relative to newly diagnosed patients.

Germline V gene sequence: CDR1 SEHNR, CDR2 FQNEAQ (reference sequence). The CDR3 has 13 amino acids. V lost 6 bases, J lost 1 base, and 2 bases stayed unmatched. Building the TCR beta libraries relied on iRepertoire HTBI primers, and CDR3 regions underwent Arm-PCR. As processed by the authors: The study identified about 60 TRBV and approximately 13 TRBJ segments across samples. TCRdb reprocessed the multiplex PCR reads via MiXCR and lists one record per CDR3 protein. The V and J calls reflect TCRdb's pipeline rather than the authors' work. The data show approximately 400,000 distinct CDR3 sequences, roughly a sixth seen once. This clonotype was observed many times. Its antigen remains unidentified. Documented time point: newly diagnosed GD, antithyroid drugs for less than 3 months. PBMC RNA was the source of the TCR library.

The chain has TRBV7-9 and TRBJ2-5; 7 bases line up with TRBD1. The origin of this receptor is a female donor with Graves disease. The sequencing used peripheral blood mononuclear cells (PBMCs), collected at new diagnosis, from a patient treated with antithyroid drugs. The CDR3 DNA follows: TGTGCCAGCAGGAGGACAGGCCAAGAGACCCAGTACTTC. This gives the protein CASRRTGQETQYF.